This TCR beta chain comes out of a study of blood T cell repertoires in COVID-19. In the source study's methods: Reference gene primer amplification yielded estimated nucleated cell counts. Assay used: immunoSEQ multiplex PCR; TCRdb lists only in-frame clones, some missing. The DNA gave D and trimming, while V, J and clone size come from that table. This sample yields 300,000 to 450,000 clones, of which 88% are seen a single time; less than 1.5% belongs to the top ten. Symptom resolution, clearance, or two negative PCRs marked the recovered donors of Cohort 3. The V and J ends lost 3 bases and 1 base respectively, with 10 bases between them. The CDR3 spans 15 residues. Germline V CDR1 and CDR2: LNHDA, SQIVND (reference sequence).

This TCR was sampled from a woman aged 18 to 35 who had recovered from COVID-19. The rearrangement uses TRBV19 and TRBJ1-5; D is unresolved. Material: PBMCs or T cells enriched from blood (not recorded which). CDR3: CASSILAESNQPQHF. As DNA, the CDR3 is TGTGCCAGTAGTATTCTGGCGGAAAGCAATCAGCCCCAGCATTTT.